This T cell receptor (beta chain) was recorded in a study of neoadjuvant anti-PD-1 for oral cavity cancer. As for the study in general: Nivolumab at 3 mg/kg was mostly given biweekly, three to four doses, pre-surgery. Around day 43, patients without progression received a fourth nivolumab dose before surgery.

Study observations and caveats: Expansion of preexisting intratumoral clones was suggested to aid response.

Notes on this clone: The antigen is undetermined.

The time point denotes: after neoadjuvant nivolumab, at surgical resection. Survey sequencing of tumors mostly used roughly 4.8 ug DNA, two replicates. The repertoire was sequenced with immunoSEQ multiplex PCR; TCRdb's copy has only in-frame clones and lacks some. The sample shows 35,000 to 40,000 clones, 38% of them seen only once. Sequenced material: tumor tissue, taken after nivolumab (anti-PD-1) treatment. This TCR derives from a person between 40 and 80 years old with oral cavity squamous cell carcinoma.

The DNA of the CDR3 is TGCGCCAGCAGCAAAGTTGGGGTTGAAGACGAGCAGTACTTC. It is translated as CASSKVGVEDEQYF. The chain couples TRBV4-1 to TRBJ2-7; D gene ambiguous. The CDR3 has 14 amino acids. In germline, CDR1 is MGHRA, CDR2 YSYEKL. Between the trimmed V and J ends, which lost 5 bases and 5 bases, there was a span of 16 bases.